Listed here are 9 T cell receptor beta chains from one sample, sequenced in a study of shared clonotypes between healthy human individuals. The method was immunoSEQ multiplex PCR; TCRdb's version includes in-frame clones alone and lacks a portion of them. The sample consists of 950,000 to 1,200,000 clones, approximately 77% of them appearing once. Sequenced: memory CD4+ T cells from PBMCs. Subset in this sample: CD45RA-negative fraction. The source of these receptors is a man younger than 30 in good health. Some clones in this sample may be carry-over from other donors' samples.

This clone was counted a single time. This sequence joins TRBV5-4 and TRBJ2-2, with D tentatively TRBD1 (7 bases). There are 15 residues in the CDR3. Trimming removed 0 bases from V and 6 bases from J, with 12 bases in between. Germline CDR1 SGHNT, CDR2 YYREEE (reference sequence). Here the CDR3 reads CASSLAPRGAGELFF. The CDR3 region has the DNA TGTGCCAGCAGCTTGGCTCCCAGGGGGGCCGGGGAGCTGTTTTTT. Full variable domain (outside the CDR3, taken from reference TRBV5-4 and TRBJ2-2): ETGVTQSPTHLIKTRGQQVTLRCSSQSGHNTVSWYQQALGQGPQFIFQYYREEENGRGNFPPRFSGLQFPNYSSELNVNALELDDSALYLCASSLAPRGAGELFFGEGSRLTVL.

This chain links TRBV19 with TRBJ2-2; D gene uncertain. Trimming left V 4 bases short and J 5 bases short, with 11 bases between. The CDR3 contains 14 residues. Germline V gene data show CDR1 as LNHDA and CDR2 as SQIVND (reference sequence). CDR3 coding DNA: TGTGCCAGTAGTACGAGACTGCAGACCGGGGAGCTGTTTTTT. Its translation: CASSTRLQTGELFF.

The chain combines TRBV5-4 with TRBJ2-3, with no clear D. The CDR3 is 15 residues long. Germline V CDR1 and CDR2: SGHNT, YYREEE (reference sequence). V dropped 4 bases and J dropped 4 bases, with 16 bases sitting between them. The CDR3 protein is CASSPGPLVADTQYF. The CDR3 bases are TGTGCCAGCAGCCCCGGACCTCTGGTGGCAGATACGCAGTATTTT.

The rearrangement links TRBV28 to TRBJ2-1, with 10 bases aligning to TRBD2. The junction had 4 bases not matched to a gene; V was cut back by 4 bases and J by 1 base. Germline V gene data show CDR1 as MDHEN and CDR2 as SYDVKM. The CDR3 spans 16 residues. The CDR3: CASSSLSGRSYNEQFF. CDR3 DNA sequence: TGTGCCAGCAGTTCACTTAGCGGGAGGTCCTACAATGAGCAGTTCTTC.

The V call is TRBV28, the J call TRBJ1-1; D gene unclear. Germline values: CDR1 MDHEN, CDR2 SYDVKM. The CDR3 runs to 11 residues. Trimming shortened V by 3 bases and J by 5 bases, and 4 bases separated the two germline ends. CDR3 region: CASSFRTEAFF. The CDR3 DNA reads TGTGCCAGCAGTTTCCGTACTGAAGCTTTCTTT.

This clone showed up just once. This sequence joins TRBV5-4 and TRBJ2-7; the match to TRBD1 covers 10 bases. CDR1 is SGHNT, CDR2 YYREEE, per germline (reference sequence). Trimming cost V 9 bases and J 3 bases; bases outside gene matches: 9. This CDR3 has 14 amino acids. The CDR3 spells CAIKSGTGVYEQYF. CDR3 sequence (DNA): TGTGCCATAAAGTCCGGGACAGGGGTCTACGAGCAGTACTTC.

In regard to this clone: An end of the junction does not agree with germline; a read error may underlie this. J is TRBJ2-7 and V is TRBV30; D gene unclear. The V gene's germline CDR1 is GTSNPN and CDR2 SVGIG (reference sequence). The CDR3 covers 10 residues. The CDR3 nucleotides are TGTGCATCGCGCGATTGGGGTGTGCACTTC. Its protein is CASRDWGVHF. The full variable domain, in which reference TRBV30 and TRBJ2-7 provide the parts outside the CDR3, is SQTIHQWPATLVQPVGSPLSLECTVEGTSNPNLYWYRQAAGRGLQLLFYSVGIGQISSEVPQNLSASRPQDRQFILSSKKLLLSDSGFYLCASRDWGVHFGPGTRLTVT.

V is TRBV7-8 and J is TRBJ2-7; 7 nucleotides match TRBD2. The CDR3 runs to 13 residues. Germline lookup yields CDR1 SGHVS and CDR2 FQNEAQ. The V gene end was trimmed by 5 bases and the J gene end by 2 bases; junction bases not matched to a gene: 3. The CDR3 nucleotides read TGTGCCAGCAGCCGGGGGGAAACCTACGAGCAGTACTTC. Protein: CASSRGETYEQYF.

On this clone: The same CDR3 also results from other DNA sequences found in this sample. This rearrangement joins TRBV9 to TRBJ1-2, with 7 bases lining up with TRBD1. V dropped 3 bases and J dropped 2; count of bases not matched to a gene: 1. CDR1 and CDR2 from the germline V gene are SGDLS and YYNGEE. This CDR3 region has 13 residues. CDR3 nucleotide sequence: TGTGCCAGCAGCGCACAGGGGAACTATGGCTACACCTTC. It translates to CASSAQGNYGYTF.